This TCR beta chain appears in the sequencing data of a study of blood T cell repertoires in COVID-19. In the study overall: The United States, Italy and Spain provided the acute and convalescent COVID-19 samples. T cells, B-cell-depleted T cells, or PBMCs supplied cDNA or gDNA.

CDR1 and CDR2 from the germline V gene are SGHAT and FQNNGV. The CDR3 runs to 14 residues. Losses at the gene ends were 5 bases for V and 7 bases for J; bases not matched to a gene: 10. Participants were aged roughly 18 to 89 years, lived in about 26 US areas, and enrolled virtually. In Cohort 3, a recovered donor had either two negative PCRs, clearance, or symptom resolution. The assay was immunoSEQ multiplex PCR, and TCRdb's table has in-frame clones only and misses some. Of more than 400,000 clones listed, around 87% are singletons. This rearrangement joins TRBV11-2 to TRBJ2-7, with 8 bases lining up with TRBD1. Sequences were obtained from PBMCs or T cells enriched from blood (not recorded which). This receptor was identified in a woman between 18 and 29 years old who had recovered from COVID-19. CDR3 bases: TGTGCCAGCAGCCTCGCTCCAGGGGGCTGGGAGCAGTACTTC. Amino acid sequence: CASSLAPGGWEQYF.